Listed below are T cell receptor beta chains from one sample, sequenced in a study of blood T cell repertoires in COVID-19. This table comes from immunoSEQ multiplex PCR, and its TCRdb copy is limited to in-frame clones, with some not included. The sample lists under 300,000 clones; 81% were seen once. The sample comprised peripheral blood. All receptors derive from a woman aged 55-75 years with active or convalescent COVID-19. The CDR3 runs from the conserved cysteine through the conserved F or W. Fields, in order: J gene, D gene, clone size, V gene, CDR3 DNA, CDR3 protein. The D gene is left open where the match is weak. Size is stated for part of the rows, as once, few or many counts, or as a class when the clone is expanded.

TRBJ2-2,-,-,TRBV7-2,TGTGCCAGCAGCTTAAGATGGGGCGGAGCGAACACCGGGGAGCTGTTTTTT,CASSLRWGGANTGELFF
TRBJ2-1,-,once,TRBV7-6,TGTGCCAGCAGCCCCCGGAGGTTAGGCGGCAATGAGCAGTTCTTC,CASSPRRLGGNEQFF
TRBJ2-3,-,once,TRBV29-1,TGCAGCGTTGAACAGTACACAGATACGCAGTATTTT,CSVEQYTDTQYF
TRBJ1-5,-,-,TRBV30,TGTGCCTGGAGTCGACAGGGCAATCAGCCCCAGCATTTT,CAWSRQGNQPQHF
TRBJ2-3,-,-,TRBV9,TGTGCCAGCAGCCTCTACCCCTCGGCAGGGGGCACAGATACGCAGTATTTT,CASSLYPSAGGTDTQYF
TRBJ2-7,TRBD2,-,TRBV11-3,TGTGCCAGCAGCCTGGGGGGGTGGGACGAGCAGTACTTC,CASSLGGWDEQYF
TRBJ2-7,TRBD2,-,TRBV11-2,TGTGCCAGCAGCTTAGGCGGGGGGGCCTACGAGCAGTACTTC,CASSLGGGAYEQYF
TRBJ1-1,TRBD1,once,TRBV20-1,TGCAGTGCTAGTCGGGCAGGGGGCGGTACTGAAGCTTTCTTT,CSASRAGGGTEAFF
TRBJ1-2,TRBD1,-,TRBV18,TGTGCCAGCTCACCAGCCCCCAGGGGGGACTATGGCTACACCTTC,CASSPAPRGDYGYTF
TRBJ2-1,-,-,TRBV7-9,TGTGCCAGCAGCCCCCGCCCGCGGGGACTTTGGAATGAGCAGTTCTTC,CASSPRPRGLWNEQFF
TRBJ1-1,-,-,TRBV9,TGTGCCAGCAGCGTAGCGCCAGCGGGAATTGACACTGAAGCTTTCTTT,CASSVAPAGIDTEAFF
TRBJ2-3,TRBD2,-,TRBV30,TGTGCCTGGAGTGCGGGACTAGCGGGCGTAGATACGCAGTATTTT,CAWSAGLAGVDTQYF
TRBJ2-2,TRBD2,-,TRBV7-3,TGTGCCAGCAGCTTAATCGTGCTAGCGGGTCGGGGAAACACCGGGGAGCTGTTTTTT,CASSLIVLAGRGNTGELFF
TRBJ2-1,TRBD2,-,TRBV9,TGTGCCAGCAGCCCCCGACTAGCGGGGGGGGTTTTCAATGAGCAGTTCTTC,CASSPRLAGGVFNEQFF
TRBJ2-1,TRBD1,-,TRBV18,TGTGCCAGCTCAACGGGGACAGGGACCACCAATGAGCAGTTCTTC,CASSTGTGTTNEQFF
TRBJ2-1,-,-,TRBV7-3,TGTGCCAGCAGCTTAAATGGGCGGGGTACTAGGGGCAATGAGCAGTTCTTC,CASSLNGRGTRGNEQFF
TRBJ2-7,TRBD2,-,TRBV5-6,TGTGCCAGCAGCAGAGGTAGCGGGGGGAATCTCTACGAGCAGTACTTC,CASSRGSGGNLYEQYF
TRBJ2-1,-,-,TRBV11-2,TGTGCCAGCAGCCTCCCCGGGACTTTCGGGGATGAGCAGTTCTTC,CASSLPGTFGDEQFF
TRBJ1-1,-,-,TRBV19,TGTGCCAGTAGTACCCCCAGGAGGGACTACACTGAAGCTTTCTTT,CASSTPRRDYTEAFF
TRBJ2-5,TRBD2,-,TRBV9,TGTGCCAGCAGCGTAGACCCTAGCGGGGGGGCCTTTCAAGAGACCCAGTACTTC,CASSVDPSGGAFQETQYF
TRBJ1-1,TRBD1,-,TRBV10-3,TGTGCCATCACGGGACAGGGTTACGGCACTGAAGCTTTCTTT,CAITGQGYGTEAFF
TRBJ1-4,-,-,TRBV7-8,TGTGCCAGCACCATTACAGGGTCAGGGGAAAAACTGTTTTTT,CASTITGSGEKLFF
TRBJ2-5,TRBD2,-,TRBV5-6,TGTGCCAGCAGCTCGGGAGGGGGGAGGAGGGAGACCCAGTACTTC,CASSSGGGRRETQYF
TRBJ2-1,-,-,TRBV6-4,TGTGCCAGCAGTGTTACTAACTCCTACAATGAGCAGTTCTTC,CASSVTNSYNEQFF
TRBJ1-2,-,-,TRBV6-5,TGTGCCAGCAGCCGCGACAGGATTTATGGCTACACCTTC,CASSRDRIYGYTF
TRBJ2-7,-,once,TRBV7-8,TGTGCCAGCAGCTTACAGGGTGTCTCCTACGAGCAGTACTTC,CASSLQGVSYEQYF
TRBJ1-1,-,-,TRBV2,TGTGCCAGCAGTGCTACAGGGAGCAACACTGAAGCTTTCTTT,CASSATGSNTEAFF
TRBJ1-1,-,-,TRBV5-5,TGTGCCAGCAGCCAAATTTATACTCCTGAAGCTTTCTTT,CASSQIYTPEAFF
TRBJ2-3,TRBD2,-,TRBV4-3,TGCGCCAGCAGCCAAGAGGGGCGGGGGGGCATTGTAGATACGCAGTATTTT,CASSQEGRGGIVDTQYF
TRBJ1-2,TRBD1,-,TRBV19,TGTGCCAGTAGTATAGATCTATGGAGACAGGGAAACGGCTACACCTTC,CASSIDLWRQGNGYTF
TRBJ2-1,TRBD2,once,TRBV15,TGTGCCACCAGCAGAGCCCAAGCGGGGGGGCCCGATGAGCAGTTCTTC,CATSRAQAGGPDEQFF
TRBJ1-2,TRBD1,-,TRBV7-8,TGTGCCAGCAGCTTGGGACAGTCGGTATCGGGCTACACCTTC,CASSLGQSVSGYTF
TRBJ2-1,TRBD2,-,TRBV12-5,TGTGCTAGTGGCCCTGGCTCAGGCCGAGTACTAGCGGGGAACTCCTACAATGAGCAGTTCTTC,CASGPGSGRVLAGNSYNEQFF
TRBJ2-7,TRBD2,-,TRBV27,TGTGCCAGCAGTCCAAGCCGCAGAGGACTAGCGGTGGACCTCACCTACGAGCAGTACTTC,CASSPSRRGLAVDLTYEQYF
TRBJ2-7,TRBD2,-,TRBV18,TGTGCCAGCTCACCAAGCGGGGGGCTAAAGTACGAGCAGTACTTC,CASSPSGGLKYEQYF
TRBJ2-7,TRBD2,-,TRBV19,TGTGCCAGTAGTTTAGATAGCGGGGGGCCATCCTACGAGCAGTACTTC,CASSLDSGGPSYEQYF
TRBJ2-5,-,-,TRBV10-3,TGTGCCATCAGTGAGGCGGGGAAAGAGACCCAGTACTTC,CAISEAGKETQYF
TRBJ2-3,TRBD2,-,TRBV7-3,TGTGCCAGCAGCTCCTTGGGCGGGGGGGATACGCAGTATTTT,CASSSLGGGDTQYF
TRBJ2-3,-,-,TRBV7-8,TGTGCCAGCAGCCCCAGAGGTTTGGGTTTCACAGATACGCAGTATTTT,CASSPRGLGFTDTQYF
TRBJ2-1,TRBD2,-,TRBV6-4,TGTGCCAGCAAGGCGGGACTAGCGAGCAATGAGCAGTTCTTC,CASKAGLASNEQFF
TRBJ2-3,TRBD2,-,TRBV9,TGTGCCAGCAGCGTAGAGGCTAGCGGGGGGCTCGATACGCAGTATTTT,CASSVEASGGLDTQYF
TRBJ1-3,-,-,TRBV9,TGTGCCAGCAGCCTCCAGGGAGGGAACTCTGGAAACACCATATATTTT,CASSLQGGNSGNTIYF
TRBJ2-1,-,-,TRBV28,TGTGCCAGCCAAAATAACCGGGACTTCTATCGTTACTCCTACAATGAGCAGTTCTTC,CASQNNRDFYRYSYNEQFF
TRBJ2-1,TRBD2,once,TRBV7-3,TGTGCCAGCAGCTTCGCTAGCGGGGGAAATTACAATGAGCAGTTCTTC,CASSFASGGNYNEQFF
TRBJ2-5,-,-,TRBV11-2,TGTGCCAGCAGCTTATCGTACCAAGAGACCCAGTACTTC,CASSLSYQETQYF
TRBJ1-6,TRBD1,-,TRBV18,TGTGCCAGCTCAGACAGGGGAGGATCACCCCTCCACTTT,CASSDRGGSPLHF
TRBJ2-3,TRBD1,-,TRBV2,TGTGCCAGCAGTGAAGCGCGGGGACAGGGAACGGATACGCAGTATTTT,CASSEARGQGTDTQYF
TRBJ2-7,-,few,TRBV9,TGTGCCAGCAGCGTAGGGTCCAGGACTGTAGCCTACGAGCAGTACTTC,CASSVGSRTVAYEQYF
TRBJ2-1,-,-,TRBV9,TGTGCCAGCAGCGTAGATCTAGGATTAACTGAGCAGTTCTTC,CASSVDLGLTEQFF
TRBJ1-2,-,once,TRBV2,TGTGCCAGCAGTGGGGCAAGACAAGTCTATGGCTACACCTTC,CASSGARQVYGYTF
TRBJ2-1,TRBD2,-,TRBV10-3,TGTGCCATCAGTAGCGGGAGCGCCCGCAATGAGCAGTTCTTC,CAISSGSARNEQFF
TRBJ1-2,-,many,TRBV5-4,TGTGCCACTCAAGGGGGATTTAACTATGGCTACACCTTC,CATQGGFNYGYTF
TRBJ1-2,-,few,TRBV6-5,TGTGCCAGCAGCCGGGGAGCTAACTATGGCTACACCTTC,CASSRGANYGYTF
TRBJ1-1,TRBD1,once,TRBV7-6,TGTGCCAGCAGCTCCCAGGGGGCCATGAGGGAGGCTTTCTTT,CASSSQGAMREAFF